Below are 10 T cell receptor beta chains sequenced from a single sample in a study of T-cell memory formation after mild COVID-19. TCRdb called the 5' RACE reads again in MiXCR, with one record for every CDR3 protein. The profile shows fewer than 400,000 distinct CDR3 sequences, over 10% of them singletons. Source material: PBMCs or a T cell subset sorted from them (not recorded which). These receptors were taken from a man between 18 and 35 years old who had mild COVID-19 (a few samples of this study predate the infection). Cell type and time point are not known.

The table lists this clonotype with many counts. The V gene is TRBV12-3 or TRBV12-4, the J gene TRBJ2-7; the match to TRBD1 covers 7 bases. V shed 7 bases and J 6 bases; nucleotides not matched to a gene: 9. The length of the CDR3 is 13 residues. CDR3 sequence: CASTAEQGFEQYF. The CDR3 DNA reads TGTGCCAGCACCGCCGAACAGGGGTTCGAGCAGTACTTC.

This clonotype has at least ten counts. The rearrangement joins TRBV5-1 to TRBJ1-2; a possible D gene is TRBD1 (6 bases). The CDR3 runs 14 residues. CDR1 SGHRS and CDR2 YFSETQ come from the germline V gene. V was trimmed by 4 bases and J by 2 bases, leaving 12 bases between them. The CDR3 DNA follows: TGCGCCAGCAGCATAGAGACAGGAAACTATGGCTACACCTTC. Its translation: CASSIETGNYGYTF. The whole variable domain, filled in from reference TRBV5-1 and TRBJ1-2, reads KAGVTQTPRYLIKTRGQQVTLSCSPISGHRSVSWYQQTPGQGLQFLFEYFSETQRNKGNFPGRFSGRQFSNSRSEMNVSTLELGDSALYLCASSIETGNYGYTFGSGTRLTVV.

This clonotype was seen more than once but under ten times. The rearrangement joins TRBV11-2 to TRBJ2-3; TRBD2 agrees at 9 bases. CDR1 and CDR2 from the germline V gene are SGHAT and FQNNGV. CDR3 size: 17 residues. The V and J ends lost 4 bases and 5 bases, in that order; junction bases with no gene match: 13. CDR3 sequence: CASSYPAGGKEQDTQYF. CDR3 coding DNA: TGTGCCAGCAGCTACCCAGCGGGGGGCAAGGAGCAAGATACGCAGTATTTT.

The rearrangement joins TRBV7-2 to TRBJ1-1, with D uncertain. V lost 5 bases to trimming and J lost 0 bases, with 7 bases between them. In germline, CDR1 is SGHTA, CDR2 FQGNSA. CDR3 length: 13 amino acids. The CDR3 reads CASSPWMNTEAFF. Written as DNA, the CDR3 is TGTGCCAGCAGCCCATGGATGAACACTGAAGCTTTCTTT.

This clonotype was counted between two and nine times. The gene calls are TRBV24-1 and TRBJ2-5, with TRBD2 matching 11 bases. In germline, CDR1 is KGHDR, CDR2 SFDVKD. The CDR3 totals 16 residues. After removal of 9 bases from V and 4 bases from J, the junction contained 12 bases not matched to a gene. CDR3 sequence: CATSPGGTSGGETQYF. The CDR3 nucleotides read TGTGCCACCTCCCCGGGCGGGACTAGCGGTGGAGAGACCCAGTACTTC.

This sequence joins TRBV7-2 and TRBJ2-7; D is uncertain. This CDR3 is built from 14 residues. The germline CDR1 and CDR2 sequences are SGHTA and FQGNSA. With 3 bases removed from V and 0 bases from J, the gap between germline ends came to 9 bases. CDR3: CASSFRVSSYEQYV. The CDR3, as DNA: TGTGCCAGCAGCTTCCGCGTCAGCTCCTACGAGCAGTACGTC.

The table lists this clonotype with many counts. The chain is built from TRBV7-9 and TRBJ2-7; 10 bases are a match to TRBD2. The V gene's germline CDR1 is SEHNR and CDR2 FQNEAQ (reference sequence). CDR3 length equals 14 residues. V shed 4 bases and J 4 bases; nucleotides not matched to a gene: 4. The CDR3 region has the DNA TGTGCCAGCAGCTCGGGACTAGCGATTTACGAGCAGTACTTC. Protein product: CASSSGLAIYEQYF.

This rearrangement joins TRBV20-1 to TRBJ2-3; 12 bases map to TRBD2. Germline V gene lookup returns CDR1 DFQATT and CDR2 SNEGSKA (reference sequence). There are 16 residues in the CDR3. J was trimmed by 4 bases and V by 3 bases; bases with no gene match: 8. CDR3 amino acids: CSARALAGGRADTQYF. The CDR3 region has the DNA TGCAGTGCTAGGGCACTAGCGGGGGGAAGGGCAGATACGCAGTATTTT.

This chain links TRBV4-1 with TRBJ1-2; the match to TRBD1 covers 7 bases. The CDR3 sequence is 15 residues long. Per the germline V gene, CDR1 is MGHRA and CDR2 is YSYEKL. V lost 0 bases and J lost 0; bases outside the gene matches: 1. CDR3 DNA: TGCGCCAGCAGCCAAGATGACAGGGCTAACTATGGCTACACCTTC. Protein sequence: CASSQDDRANYGYTF.

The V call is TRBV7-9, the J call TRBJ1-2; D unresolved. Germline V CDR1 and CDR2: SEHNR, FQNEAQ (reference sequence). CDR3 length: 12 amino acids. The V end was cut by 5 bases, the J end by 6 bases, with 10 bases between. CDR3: CASSLDGHGYTF. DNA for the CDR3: TGTGCCAGCAGCCTGGACGGGCATGGCTACACCTTC.